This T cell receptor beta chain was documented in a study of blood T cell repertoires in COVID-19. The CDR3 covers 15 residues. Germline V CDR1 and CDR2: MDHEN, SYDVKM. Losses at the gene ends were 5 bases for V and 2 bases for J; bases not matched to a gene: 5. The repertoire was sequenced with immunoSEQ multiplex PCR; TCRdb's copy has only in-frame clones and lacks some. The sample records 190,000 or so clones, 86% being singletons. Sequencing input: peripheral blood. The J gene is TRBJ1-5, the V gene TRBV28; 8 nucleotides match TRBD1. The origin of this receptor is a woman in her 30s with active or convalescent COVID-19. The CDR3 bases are TGTGCCAGCAGTCCTATGACAGGGGGCAATCAGCCCCAGCATTTT. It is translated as CASSPMTGGNQPQHF.